This T cell receptor beta chain comes out of a study of blood T cell repertoires in COVID-19. As for the study in general: From the United States, Italy and Spain came samples of acute and convalescent COVID-19. The analysed material was cDNA or gDNA that came from T cells, B-cell-depleted T cells, or PBMCs.

Per the original data handling: Cell counts per sample came from amplifying reference gene primers. The method was immunoSEQ multiplex PCR; TCRdb's version includes in-frame clones alone and lacks a portion of them. The V and J calls and the clone size are those of that table, but D and trimming were determined from the DNA. This table holds about 88,000 clones, about nine tenths found once. Germline CDR1 and CDR2: SEHNR and FQNEAQ (reference sequence). The length of the CDR3 is 12 residues. V lost 5 bases and J lost 11, with 15 bases in between. The source is a male donor with acute or convalescent COVID-19. The specimen was peripheral blood. The chain joins TRBV7-9 to TRBJ1-1; no definite D call. This CDR3 reads CASSQEEGYAFF. DNA of the CDR3: TGTGCCAGCAGCCAAGAAGAGGGATATGCTTTCTTT.